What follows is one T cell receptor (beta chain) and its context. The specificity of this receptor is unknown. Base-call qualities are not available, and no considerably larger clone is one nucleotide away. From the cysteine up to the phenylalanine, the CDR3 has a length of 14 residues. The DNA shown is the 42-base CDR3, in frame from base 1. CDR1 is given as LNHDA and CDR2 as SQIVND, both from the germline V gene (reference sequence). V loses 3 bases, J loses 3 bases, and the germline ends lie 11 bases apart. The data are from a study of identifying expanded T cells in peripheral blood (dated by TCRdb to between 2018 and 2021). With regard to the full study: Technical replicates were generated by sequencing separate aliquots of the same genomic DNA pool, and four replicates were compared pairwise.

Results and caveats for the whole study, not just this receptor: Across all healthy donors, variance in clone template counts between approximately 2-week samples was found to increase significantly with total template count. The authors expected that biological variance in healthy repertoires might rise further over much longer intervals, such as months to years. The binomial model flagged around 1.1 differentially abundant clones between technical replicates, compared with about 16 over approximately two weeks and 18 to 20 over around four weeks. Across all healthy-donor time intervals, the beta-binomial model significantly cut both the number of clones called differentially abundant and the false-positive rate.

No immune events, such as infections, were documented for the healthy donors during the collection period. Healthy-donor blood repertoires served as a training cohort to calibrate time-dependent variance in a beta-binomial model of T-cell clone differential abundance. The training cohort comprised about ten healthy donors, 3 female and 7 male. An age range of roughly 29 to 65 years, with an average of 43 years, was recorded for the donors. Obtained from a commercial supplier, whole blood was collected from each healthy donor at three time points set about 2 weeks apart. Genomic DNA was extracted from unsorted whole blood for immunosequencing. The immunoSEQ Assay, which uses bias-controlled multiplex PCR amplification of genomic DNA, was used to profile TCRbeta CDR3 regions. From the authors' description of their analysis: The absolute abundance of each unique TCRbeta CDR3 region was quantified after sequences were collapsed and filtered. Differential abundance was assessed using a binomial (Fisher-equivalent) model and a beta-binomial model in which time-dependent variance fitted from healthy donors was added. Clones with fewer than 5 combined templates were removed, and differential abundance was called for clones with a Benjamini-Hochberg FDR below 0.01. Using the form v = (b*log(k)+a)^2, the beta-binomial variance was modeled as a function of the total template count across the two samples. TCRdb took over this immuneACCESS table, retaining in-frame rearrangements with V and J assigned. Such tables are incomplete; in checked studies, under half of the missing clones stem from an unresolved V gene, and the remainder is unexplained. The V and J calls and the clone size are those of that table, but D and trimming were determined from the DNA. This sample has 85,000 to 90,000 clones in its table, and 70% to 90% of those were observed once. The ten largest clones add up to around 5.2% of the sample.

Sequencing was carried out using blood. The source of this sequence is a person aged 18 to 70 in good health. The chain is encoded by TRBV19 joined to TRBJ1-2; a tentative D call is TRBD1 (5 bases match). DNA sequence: TGTGCCAGTAGTATGTCTCGGGGGGACTATGGCTACACCTTC. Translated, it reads CASSMSRGDYGYTF.